One and the same sample provided the 17 T cell receptor beta chains below, sequenced in a study of regulatory T cells in long-lasting Graves disease. Time point indicated: newly diagnosed GD, antithyroid drugs for less than 3 months. The authors made the TCR library using RNA they extracted from PBMCs. Through Arm-PCR of CDR3 regions and iRepertoire HTBI primers, TCR beta libraries were built. TCRdb analysed the multiplex PCR reads with MiXCR anew, one entry per CDR3 protein. The sample comprises more than 350,000 distinct CDR3 sequences, about 16% of which are singletons, and over 15% rests with the top ten. Separately, the same data were catalogued under a study of T cells in Graves' hyperthyroidism and ophthalmopathy.

Material: peripheral blood mononuclear cells (PBMCs), obtained at new diagnosis, from a patient treated with antithyroid drugs. The receptor set was obtained from a woman under 40 with Graves disease.

The V call is TRBV10-1, the J call TRBJ2-1, with 15 bases lining up with TRBD2. The CDR3 extends over 15 amino acids. Germline loops: CDR1 WNHNN, CDR2 SYGVQD (reference sequence). Germline trimming cut 8 bases from V and 4 bases from J; bases unmatched to any gene: 3. The CDR3 bases are TGCGCCAGCTTCGGACTAGCGGGAGGGTACAATGAGCAGTTCTTC. Protein sequence: CASFGLAGGYNEQFF.

The chain links TRBV19 to TRBJ2-2, with 7 positions matching TRBD2. Germline V CDR1 and CDR2: LNHDA, SQIVND (reference sequence). The CDR3 runs to 15 residues. V lost 10 bases to trimming and J lost 4 bases; unmatched junction nucleotides: 12. The CDR3 protein is CATRVGRAGTGELFF. The CDR3 DNA reads as TGTGCCACCCGCGTAGGGAGGGCGGGCACCGGGGAGCTGTTTTTT.

This clonotype was seen many times. The V and J genes are TRBV18 and TRBJ2-7, with D possibly being TRBD2 (5 bases). The CDR3 runs 14 residues. Germline V gene sequence: CDR1 KGHSH, CDR2 LQKENI. V lost 8 bases to trimming and J lost 0 bases, with 14 bases between them. The CDR3 spells CASSPSGASYEQYF. The CDR3 DNA reads TGTGCCAGCAGCCCGAGCGGCGCCTCCTACGAGCAGTACTTC. The entire variable domain, with the rest obtained from reference TRBV18 and TRBJ2-7, is as follows: NAGVMQNPRHLVRRRGQEARLRCSPMKGHSHVYWYRQLPEEGLKFMVYLQKENIIDESGMPKERFSAEFPKEGPSILRIQQVVRGDSAAYFCASSPSGASYEQYFGPGTRLTVT.

The chain has TRBV27 and TRBJ2-1; D possibly corresponds to TRBD2 (7 bases). The germline V and J ends were trimmed by 6 bases and 1 base, with 13 bases remaining between them. This CDR3 has 15 residues. The germline V gene has CDR1 MNHEY and CDR2 SMNVEV (reference sequence). The CDR3 region has the DNA TGTGCCAGCAGGCTGGGAGGGGGTTCCTACAATGAGCAGTTCTTC. Its protein is CASRLGGGSYNEQFF.

CDR3 nucleotide sequence: TGTGCCAGCTCATCGACTGCCCCAGTGGGGGCCAACGTCCTGACTTTC. Its translation is CASSSTAPVGANVLTF. The chain employs TRBV18 and TRBJ2-6; D is undetermined. V gave up 5 bases and J gave up 4 bases, with 15 bases separating them. The CDR3 contains 16 residues. Germline assignment: CDR1 KGHSH and CDR2 LQKENI.

Regarding this clonotype: Possible read error: a much larger clone is one base away. The gene calls are TRBV24-1 and TRBJ2-1, with a possible D match to TRBD1 (5 bases). V lost 4 bases and J lost 5, with 14 bases in between. This CDR3 contains 15 residues. The germline CDR1 and CDR2 sequences are KGHDR and SFDVKD. The CDR3 coding sequence is TGTGCCACCAGTGACCAAAGGACATTTAACAATGAGCAGTTCTTC. Protein sequence: CATSDQRTFNNEQFF.

There are many counts of this clonotype. The chain recombines TRBV7-3 with TRBJ2-5; 7 bases agree with TRBD1. Trimming removed 5 bases from V and 7 bases from J; junction bases left unmatched: 7. This CDR3 region has 13 residues. Germline V gene lookup returns CDR1 SGHTA and CDR2 FQGTGA. CDR3 in DNA: TGTGCCAGCAGCCAAGACAGGGAAGGGACCCAGTACTTC. This translates into CASSQDREGTQYF.

The chain employs TRBV6-2 or TRBV6-3 and TRBJ2-1; D is perhaps TRBD1 or TRBD2 (6 bases each). CDR1 is MNHEY and CDR2 is SVGEGT in the germline V gene. Trimming stripped 6 bases from V and 9 bases from J, with 9 bases between. The CDR3 has 11 amino acids. CDR3 nucleotide sequence: TGTGCCAGCAGCTGGGGGGCTGAGCAGTTCTTC. Amino acids: CASSWGAEQFF.

In the case of this clonotype: A clone one base away is much larger, so this may be a read error. The J gene is TRBJ2-5, the V gene TRBV11-2; 7 bases map to TRBD1. This CDR3 is 13 amino acids long. With 5 bases clipped from V and 4 bases from J, the junction kept 4 bases outside the gene matches. Germline V CDR1 and CDR2: SGHAT, FQNNGV. The CDR3 protein is CASSRNRGETQYF. The CDR3 coding sequence is TGTGCCAGCAGCCGTAACAGGGGAGAGACCCAGTACTTC. Using reference TRBV11-2 and TRBJ2-5 for the parts outside the CDR3, the full variable domain is EAGVAQSPRYKIIEKRQSVAFWCNPISGHATLYWYQQILGQGPKLLIQFQNNGVVDDSQLPKDRFSAERLKGVDSTLKIQPAKLEDSAVYLCASSRNRGETQYFGPGTRLLVL.

This clonotype was recorded many times. As DNA, the CDR3 is TGTGCCAGCAGACAGACAAGCTCCTACAATGAGCAGTTCTTC. Translating gives CASRQTSSYNEQFF. The chain has TRBV12-3 or TRBV12-4 and TRBJ2-1, with D unclear. The CDR3 runs to 14 residues. Trimming took 6 bases from V and 0 from J, leaving 9 bases between them.

Ten or more counts support this clonotype. The rearrangement joins TRBV24-1 to TRBJ2-3, with 10 bases matching TRBD2. The CDR3 loop spans 17 amino acids. CDR1 is KGHDR and CDR2 is SFDVKD in the germline V gene. V was clipped by 4 bases and J by 3 bases; unmatched bases: 9. CDR3 DNA: TGTGCCACCAGTGACCCTAGCGGGAGAAGTAAGACAGATACGCAGTATTTT. It specifies CATSDPSGRSKTDTQYF.

The chain recombines TRBV28 with TRBJ2-7; 10 nucleotides align to TRBD1. There are 14 residues in the CDR3. In germline, CDR1 is MDHEN, CDR2 SYDVKM. Unmatched junction bases numbered 6, after V lost 7 bases and J lost 3 bases. CDR3 coding DNA: TGTGCCAGCACTGGGACAGGGGCGATCTACGAGCAGTACTTC. Translated, it gives CASTGTGAIYEQYF. The full variable domain, completed using reference TRBV28 and TRBJ2-7, is DVKVTQSSRYLVKRTGEKVFLECVQDMDHENMFWYRQDPGLGLRLIYFSYDVKMKEKGDIPEGYSVSREKKERFSLILESASTNQTSMYLCASTGTGAIYEQYFGPGTRLTVT.

In this sample, this clonotype turned up many times. The V call is TRBV7-2, the J call TRBJ2-1; D remains unclear. This CDR3 has 14 amino acids. From germline, CDR1 is SGHTA and CDR2 FQGNSA. V lost 4 bases, J lost 10 bases, and 17 bases lay in between. This chain's CDR3 is CASSSISRFDEQFF. As DNA, the CDR3 is TGTGCCAGCAGCTCGATAAGCCGTTTTGACGAGCAGTTCTTC.

This clonotype was picked up many times. The chain carries TRBV7-2 and TRBJ1-2; a weak D match, TRBD1 (6 bases). CDR1 is SGHTA, CDR2 FQGNSA, per germline. V shed 0 bases and J shed 4 bases, with 6 bases lying between them. The CDR3 extends over 13 amino acids. CDR3 bases: TGTGCCAGCAGCTTAGCGGACAGCTATGGCTACACCTTC. This codes for CASSLADSYGYTF.

The chain couples TRBV28 to TRBJ2-7; D perhaps matches TRBD2 (5 bases). V dropped 8 bases and J dropped 7 bases, with 12 bases sitting between them. This CDR3 contains 11 residues. Germline V gene lookup returns CDR1 MDHEN and CDR2 SYDVKM. In nucleotides, the CDR3 is TGTGCCAGCGAGAGGGAGTCAGAGCAGTACTTC. Translating it yields CASERESEQYF.

The table lists this clonotype with many counts. This chain joins TRBV6-1 and TRBJ2-1, with TRBD1 matching 7 bases. Unmatched junction bases numbered 9, after V lost 6 bases and J lost 10 bases. Germline V gene sequence: CDR1 MNHNS, CDR2 SASEGT. This CDR3 has 13 residues. CDR3 DNA sequence: TGTGCCAGCAGCACGCGGACAGGCGCCGAGCAGTTCTTC. Encoded protein: CASSTRTGAEQFF.

This clonotype was seen more than once but under ten times. V usage is TRBV29-1 and J usage is TRBJ2-5; D gene ambiguous. The CDR3 is 11 residues long. Germline CDR1 reads SQVTM; CDR2 reads ANQGSEA. The germline V and J ends were trimmed by 4 bases and 2 bases, with 5 bases remaining between them. CDR3 coding DNA: TGCAGCGTTGCGATGCAAGAGACCCAGTACTTC. It codes for CSVAMQETQYF. The full variable domain, rest sourced from reference TRBV29-1 and TRBJ2-5, is SAVISQKPSRDICQRGTSLTIQCQVDSQVTMMFWYRQQPGQSLTLIATANQGSEATYESGFVIDKFPISRPNLTFSTLTVSNMSPEDSSIYLCSVAMQETQYFGPGTRLLVL.